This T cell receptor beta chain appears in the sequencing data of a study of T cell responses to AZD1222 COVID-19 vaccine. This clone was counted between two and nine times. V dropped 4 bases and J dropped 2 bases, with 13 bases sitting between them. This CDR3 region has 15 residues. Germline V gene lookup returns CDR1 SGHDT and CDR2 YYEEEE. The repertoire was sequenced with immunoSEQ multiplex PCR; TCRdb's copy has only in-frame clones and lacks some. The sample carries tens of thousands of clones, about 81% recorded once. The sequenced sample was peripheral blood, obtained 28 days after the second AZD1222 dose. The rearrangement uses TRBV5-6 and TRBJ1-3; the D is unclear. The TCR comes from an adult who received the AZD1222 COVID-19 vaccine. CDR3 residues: CASSLPRQPGNTIYF. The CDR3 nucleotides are TGTGCCAGCAGCCTGCCGCGGCAACCTGGAAACACCATATATTTT.